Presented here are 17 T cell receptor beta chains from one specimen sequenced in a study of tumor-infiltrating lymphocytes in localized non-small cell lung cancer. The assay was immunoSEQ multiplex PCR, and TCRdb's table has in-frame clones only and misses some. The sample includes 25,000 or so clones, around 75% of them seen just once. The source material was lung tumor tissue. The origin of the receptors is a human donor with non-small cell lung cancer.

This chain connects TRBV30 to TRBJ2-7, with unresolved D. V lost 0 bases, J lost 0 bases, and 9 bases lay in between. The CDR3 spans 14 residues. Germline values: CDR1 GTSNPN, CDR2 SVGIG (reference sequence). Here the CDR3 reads CAWSVPPSSYEQYF. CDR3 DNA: TGTGCCTGGAGTGTTCCTCCTAGCTCCTACGAGCAGTACTTC.

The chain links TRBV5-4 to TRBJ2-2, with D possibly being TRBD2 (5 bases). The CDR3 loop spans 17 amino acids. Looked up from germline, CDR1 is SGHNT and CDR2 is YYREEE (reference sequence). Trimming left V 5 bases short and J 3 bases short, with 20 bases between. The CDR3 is CASRAAGNPRDTGELFF. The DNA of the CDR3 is TGTGCCAGCAGAGCGGCCGGTAACCCCCGCGACACCGGGGAGCTGTTTTTT.

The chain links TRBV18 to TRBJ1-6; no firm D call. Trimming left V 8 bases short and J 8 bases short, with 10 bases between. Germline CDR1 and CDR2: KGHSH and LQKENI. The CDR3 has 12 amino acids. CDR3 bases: TGTGCCAGCCCCCACACTTATTCACCCCTCCACTTT. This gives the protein CASPHTYSPLHF. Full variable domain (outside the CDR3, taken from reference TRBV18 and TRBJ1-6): NAGVMQNPRHLVRRRGQEARLRCSPMKGHSHVYWYRQLPEEGLKFMVYLQKENIIDESGMPKERFSAEFPKEGPSILRIQQVVRGDSAAYFCASPHTYSPLHFGNGTRLTVT.

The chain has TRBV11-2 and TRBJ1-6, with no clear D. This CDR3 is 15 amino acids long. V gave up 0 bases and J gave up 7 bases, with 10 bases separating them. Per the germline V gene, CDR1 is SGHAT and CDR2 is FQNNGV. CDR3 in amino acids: CASSLDPGGNSPLHF. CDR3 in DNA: TGTGCCAGCAGCTTAGATCCAGGCGGGAATTCACCCCTCCACTTT.

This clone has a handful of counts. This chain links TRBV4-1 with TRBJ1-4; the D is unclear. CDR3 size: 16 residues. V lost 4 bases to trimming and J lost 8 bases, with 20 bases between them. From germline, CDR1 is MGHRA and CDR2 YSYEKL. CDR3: CASSLGNTAGREKLFF. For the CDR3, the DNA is TGCGCCAGCAGCCTAGGAAACACGGCCGGTCGGGAAAAACTGTTTTTT.

Here the CDR3 DNA reads TGTGCCAGCAGCTCCGGGACAAAGACTCCCGAGCAGTACTTC. Its translation is CASSSGTKTPEQYF. V is TRBV2 and J is TRBJ2-7, with D possibly TRBD1 on 6 matching bases. The germline V gene encodes CDR1 SNHLY and CDR2 FYNNEI. The CDR3 is made up of 14 amino acids. The V end was cut by 6 bases, the J end by 6 bases, with 18 bases between.

The CDR3 region is CAIRDRDYEQYF. The CDR3 nucleotides read TGTGCCATCAGGGACAGGGATTACGAGCAGTACTTC. This chain uses TRBV10-3 with TRBJ2-7; 8 bases line up with TRBD1. V was clipped by 6 bases and J by 4 bases; unmatched bases: 2. CDR3 length: 12 amino acids. CDR1 is ENHRY, CDR2 SYGVKD, per germline.

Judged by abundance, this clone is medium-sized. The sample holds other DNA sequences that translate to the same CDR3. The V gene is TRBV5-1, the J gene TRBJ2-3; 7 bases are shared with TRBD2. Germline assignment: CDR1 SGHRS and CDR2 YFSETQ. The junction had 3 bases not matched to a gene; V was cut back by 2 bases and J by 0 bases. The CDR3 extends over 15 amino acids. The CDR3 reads CASSLGAGSTDTQYF. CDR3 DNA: TGCGCCAGCAGCTTAGGAGCGGGGAGCACAGATACGCAGTATTTT.

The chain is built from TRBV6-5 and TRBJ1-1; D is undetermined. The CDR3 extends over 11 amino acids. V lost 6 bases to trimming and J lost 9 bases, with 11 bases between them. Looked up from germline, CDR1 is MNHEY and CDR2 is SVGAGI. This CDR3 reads CASRTEVKAFF. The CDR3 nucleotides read TGTGCCAGCAGAACGGAGGTTAAAGCTTTCTTT.

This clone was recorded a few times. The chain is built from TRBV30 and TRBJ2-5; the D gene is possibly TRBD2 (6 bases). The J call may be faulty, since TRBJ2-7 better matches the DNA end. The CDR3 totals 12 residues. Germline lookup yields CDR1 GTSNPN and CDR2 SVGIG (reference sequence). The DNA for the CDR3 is TGTGCCTGGAGTTGGACTAACTACGAGCAGTACTTC. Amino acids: CAWSWTNYEQYF.

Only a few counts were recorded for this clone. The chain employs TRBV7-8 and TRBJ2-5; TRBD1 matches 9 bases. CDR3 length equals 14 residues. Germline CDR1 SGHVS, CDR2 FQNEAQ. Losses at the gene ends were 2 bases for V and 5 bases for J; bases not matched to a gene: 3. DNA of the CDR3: TGTGCCAGCAGCTTAAACAGGGGGCGCGAGACCCAGTACTTC. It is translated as CASSLNRGRETQYF.

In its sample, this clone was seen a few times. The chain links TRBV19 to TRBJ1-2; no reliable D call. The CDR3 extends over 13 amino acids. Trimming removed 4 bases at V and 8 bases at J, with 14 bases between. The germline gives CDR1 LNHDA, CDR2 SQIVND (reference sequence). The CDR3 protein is CASSSPVGYGYTF. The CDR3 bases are TGTGCCAGTAGTAGCCCTGTCGGCTACGGCTACACCTTC.

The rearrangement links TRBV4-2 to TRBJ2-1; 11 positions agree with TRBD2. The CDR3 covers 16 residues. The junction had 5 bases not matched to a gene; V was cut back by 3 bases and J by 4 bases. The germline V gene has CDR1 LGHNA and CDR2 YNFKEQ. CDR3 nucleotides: TGTGCCAGCAGCCAGGGCGGGACTAGCGGATACAATGAGCAGTTCTTC. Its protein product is CASSQGGTSGYNEQFF.

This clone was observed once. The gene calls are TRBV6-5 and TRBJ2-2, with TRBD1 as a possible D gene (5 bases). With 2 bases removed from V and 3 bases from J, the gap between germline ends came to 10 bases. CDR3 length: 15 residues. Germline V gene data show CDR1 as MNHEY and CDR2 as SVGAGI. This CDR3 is CASSYTAGYTGELFF. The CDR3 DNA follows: TGTGCCAGCAGTTACACGGCAGGGTACACCGGGGAGCTGTTTTTT.

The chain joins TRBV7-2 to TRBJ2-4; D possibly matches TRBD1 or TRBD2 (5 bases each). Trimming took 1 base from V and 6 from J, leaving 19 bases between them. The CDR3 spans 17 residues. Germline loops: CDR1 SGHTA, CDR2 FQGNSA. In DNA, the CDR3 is TGTGCCAGCAGCTTAGATCGTACGGGGCCACCGACAAACATTCAGTACTTC. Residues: CASSLDRTGPPTNIQYF.

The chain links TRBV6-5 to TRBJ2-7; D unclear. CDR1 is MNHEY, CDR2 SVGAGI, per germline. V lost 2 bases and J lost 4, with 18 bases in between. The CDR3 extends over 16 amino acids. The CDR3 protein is CASSYAFAWPSYEQYF. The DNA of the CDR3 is TGTGCCAGCAGTTACGCCTTTGCCTGGCCATCGTACGAGCAGTACTTC.

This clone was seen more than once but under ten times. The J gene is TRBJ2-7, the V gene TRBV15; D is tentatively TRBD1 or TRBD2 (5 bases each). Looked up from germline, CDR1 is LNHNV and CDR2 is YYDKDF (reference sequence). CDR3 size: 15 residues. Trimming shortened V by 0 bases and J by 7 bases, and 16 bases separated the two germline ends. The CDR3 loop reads CATSRDRDAGREQYF. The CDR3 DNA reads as TGTGCCACCAGCAGAGACCGGGACGCCGGCCGGGAGCAGTACTTC.